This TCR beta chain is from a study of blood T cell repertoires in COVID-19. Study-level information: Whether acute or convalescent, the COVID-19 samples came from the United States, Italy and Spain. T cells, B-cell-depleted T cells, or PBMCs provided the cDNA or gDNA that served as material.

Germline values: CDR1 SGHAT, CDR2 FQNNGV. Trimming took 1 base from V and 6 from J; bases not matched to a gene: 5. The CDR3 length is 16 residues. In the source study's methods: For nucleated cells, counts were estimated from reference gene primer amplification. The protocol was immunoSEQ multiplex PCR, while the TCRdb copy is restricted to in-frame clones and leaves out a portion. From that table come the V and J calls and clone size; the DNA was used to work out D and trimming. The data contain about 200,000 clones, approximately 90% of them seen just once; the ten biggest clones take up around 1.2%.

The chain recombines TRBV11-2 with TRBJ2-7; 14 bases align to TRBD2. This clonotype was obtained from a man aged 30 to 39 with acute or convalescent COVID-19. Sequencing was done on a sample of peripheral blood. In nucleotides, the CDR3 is TGTGCCAGCAGCTTAGCCGGGACTAGCGGGAGTGCCGAGCAGTACTTC. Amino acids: CASSLAGTSGSAEQYF.